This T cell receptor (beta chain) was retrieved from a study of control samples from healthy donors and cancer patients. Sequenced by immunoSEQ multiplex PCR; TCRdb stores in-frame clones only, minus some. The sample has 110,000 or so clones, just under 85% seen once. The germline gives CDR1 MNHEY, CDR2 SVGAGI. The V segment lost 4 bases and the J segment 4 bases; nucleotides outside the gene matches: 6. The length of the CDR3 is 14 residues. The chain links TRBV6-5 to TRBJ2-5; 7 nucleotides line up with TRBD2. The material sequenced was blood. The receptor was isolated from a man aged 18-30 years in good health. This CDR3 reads CASSLLAVPETQYF. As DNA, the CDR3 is TGTGCCAGCAGTTTGCTAGCGGTCCCAGAGACCCAGTACTTC.